One T cell receptor beta chain is described in this entry. Its matching antigen is unknown. These data are taken from a study of T cell responses to AZD1222 COVID-19 vaccine. Whole-study results and caveats: Clonal diversity was possibly underestimated; the donors were predominantly white British and more often female.

Sequencing was performed with immunoSEQ multiplex PCR; in TCRdb, only in-frame clones are kept and a portion is missing. The data show 150,000 to 200,000 clones, about 90% seen once. Trimming removed 5 bases from V and 1 base from J; junction bases left unmatched: 3. There are 14 residues in the CDR3. The germline gives CDR1 MNHEY, CDR2 SVGAGI. The sequenced sample was peripheral blood, obtained on day 0 of AZD1222 vaccination. This chain uses TRBV6-5 with TRBJ1-2; TRBD1 matches 8 bases. This sequence was found in an adult in good health. This CDR3 is CASSHDRGNYGYTF. CDR3 bases: TGTGCCAGCAGTCATGACAGGGGTAACTATGGCTACACCTTC.